The 27 T cell receptor beta chains below come from one sample, sequenced in a study of cytomegalovirus exposure and HLA in healthy donors. Amplification used 60 Vbeta primers and 13 Jbeta primers. Produced via immunoSEQ multiplex PCR; TCRdb's table is partial and in-frame only. The sample lists roughly 100,000 clones; approximately 76% were seen once. The sequencing sample was made of PBMCs. The receptors derive from a man aged 35-49 years in good health and CMV-seronegative.

This clone has a handful of counts. The V gene is TRBV4-1, the J gene TRBJ2-2; 12 positions agree with TRBD2. The germline V gene has CDR1 MGHRA and CDR2 YSYEKL. V lost 5 bases, J lost 4 bases, and 5 bases stayed unmatched. This CDR3 is built from 16 residues. DNA of the CDR3: TGCGCCAGCAGCGTACTAGCGGGGGGTCTCACCGGGGAGCTGTTTTTT. Protein sequence: CASSVLAGGLTGELFF.

The DNA for the CDR3 is TGTGCCAGCAGCACCCGGACAGGGCGTCGCTATGGCTACACCTTC. It codes for CASSTRTGRRYGYTF. The chain links TRBV9 to TRBJ1-2, with TRBD1 identical over 8 bases. This CDR3 contains 15 residues. V shed 4 bases, J shed 4 bases, and the junction held 9 bases outside the gene matches. CDR1 is SGDLS, CDR2 YYNGEE, per germline.

The CDR3 nucleotides are TGCGCCAGCAGCCAAGTTTTTATAGCGGGAGGGGACGAGCAGTACTTC. Protein sequence: CASSQVFIAGGDEQYF. This chain uses TRBV4-3 with TRBJ2-7; 11 bases fit TRBD2. CDR1 and CDR2 (germline): LGHNA, YSLEER. V gave up 1 base and J gave up 5 bases; unmatched junction bases: 7. The length of the CDR3 is 16 residues.

This clone was found once. The J gene is TRBJ1-3, the V gene TRBV6-5; a possible D gene is TRBD1 (6 bases). The germline V gene has CDR1 MNHEY and CDR2 SVGAGI. CDR3 size: 15 residues. V was clipped by 4 bases and J by 2 bases, with 12 bases between them. CDR3 nucleotide sequence: TGTGCCAGCAGTTCTCCGCAGGGGCCTGGAAACACCATATATTTT. It yields the protein CASSSPQGPGNTIYF.

This rearrangement joins TRBV5-4 to TRBJ1-2, with 10 nucleotides matching TRBD1. The V and J ends lost 4 bases and 6 bases, in that order; junction bases with no gene match: 3. Germline CDR1 SGHNT, CDR2 YYREEE (reference sequence). This CDR3 spans 13 amino acids. As DNA, the CDR3 is TGTGCCAGCAGCCTAGACAGGGGGCATGGCTACACCTTC. It codes for CASSLDRGHGYTF.

The chain uses TRBV9 and TRBJ1-5, with D perhaps matching TRBD1 (5 bases). Trimming cost V 0 bases and J 3 bases, with 10 bases left between them. Germline loops: CDR1 SGDLS, CDR2 YYNGEE. The CDR3 totals 15 residues. The CDR3 DNA reads TGTGCCAGCAGCGTAGGGGGCAGCTTCAATCAGCCCCAGCATTTT. Its protein is CASSVGGSFNQPQHF. The full variable domain, completed using reference TRBV9 and TRBJ1-5, is DSGVTQTPKHLITATGQRVTLRCSPRSGDLSVYWYQQSLDQGLQFLIQYYNGEERAKGNILERFSAQQFPDLHSELNLSSLELGDSALYFCASSVGGSFNQPQHFGDGTRLSIL.

This clone has just a few counts. The sample contains more than one DNA sequence encoding this CDR3. The chain carries TRBV18 and TRBJ2-1, with 7 bases fitting TRBD1. The V gene's germline CDR1 is KGHSH and CDR2 LQKENI. With 3 bases clipped from V and 4 bases from J, the junction kept 3 bases outside the gene matches. The CDR3 consists of 14 residues. The chain's CDR3 is CASSPGTDYNEQFF. The CDR3 DNA reads TGTGCCAGCTCACCCGGGACAGATTACAATGAGCAGTTCTTC.

The chain recombines TRBV20-1 with TRBJ2-5, with no clear D. The V end was cut by 5 bases, the J end by 14 bases, with 18 bases between. The CDR3 totals 11 residues. Germline V lookup: CDR1 DFQATT, CDR2 SNEGSKA (reference sequence). The CDR3 DNA follows: TGCAGTGCTCCACGCGCGCACCATATCTACTTC. Translating it yields CSAPRAHHIYF.

This sequence joins TRBV27 and TRBJ2-7; D remains unclear. Germline lookup yields CDR1 MNHEY and CDR2 SMNVEV (reference sequence). The CDR3 consists of 15 residues. Trimming left V 0 bases short and J 5 bases short, with 14 bases between. This CDR3 reads CASSLSPNGLDEQYF. The CDR3 bases are TGTGCCAGCAGTTTATCGCCAAATGGGCTGGACGAGCAGTACTTC.

CDR3 sequence reads: CASSSPPGRGREGYTF. CDR3 in DNA: TGTGCCAGCAGTTCACCCCCGGGCAGGGGGCGTGAGGGCTACACCTTC. The rearrangement links TRBV27 to TRBJ1-2; 8 nucleotides match TRBD1. Germline V gene data show CDR1 as MNHEY and CDR2 as SMNVEV (reference sequence). V shed 4 bases, J shed 8 bases, and the junction held 15 bases outside the gene matches. The CDR3 loop spans 16 amino acids.

The chain couples TRBV4-1 to TRBJ1-1, with TRBD1 as a possible D gene (5 bases). The CDR3 is 13 amino acids. Germline lookup yields CDR1 MGHRA and CDR2 YSYEKL. Between the trimmed V and J ends, which lost 2 bases and 5 bases, there was a span of 9 bases. This CDR3 reads CASSQKEGTEAFF. CDR3 coding DNA: TGCGCCAGCAGCCAAAAGGAGGGGACTGAAGCTTTCTTT.

The chain has TRBV6-6 and TRBJ1-1, with TRBD1 matching over 8 bases. CDR3 length equals 16 residues. The junction had 10 bases not matched to a gene; V was cut back by 3 bases and J by 4 bases. Germline V CDR1 and CDR2: MNHNY, SVGAGI (reference sequence). CDR3 nucleotides: TGTGCCAGCAGTTATAAGGGTCCAGGGGGCTTCACTGAAGCTTTCTTT. Protein: CASSYKGPGGFTEAFF.

The chain recombines TRBV7-2 with TRBJ2-5; D gene uncertain. The DNA end favors TRBJ2-7, so the J call may be wrong. The CDR3 runs 18 residues. The germline CDR1 and CDR2 sequences are SGHTA and FQGNSA. The CDR3, as DNA: TGTGCCAGCAGCTTAGGACCGACGACGCGTAGGAGCTCCTACGAGCAGTACTTC. Translated, it gives CASSLGPTTRRSSYEQYF.

V usage is TRBV2 and J usage is TRBJ1-2; a possible D gene is TRBD1 (5 bases). The CDR3 covers 12 residues. V shed 4 bases and J shed 4 bases, with 7 bases lying between them. CDR1 and CDR2 (germline): SNHLY, FYNNEI. The CDR3 DNA sequence: TGTGCCAGCAGTGGACAGCGCTATGGCTACACCTTC. It yields the protein CASSGQRYGYTF.

This sequence joins TRBV19 and TRBJ2-1; 9 positions agree with TRBD1. The CDR3 totals 18 residues. Trimming removed 5 bases from V and 1 base from J; junction bases left unmatched: 12. From germline, CDR1 is LNHDA and CDR2 SQIVND (reference sequence). CDR3 bases: TGTGCCAGTAGTCCCTATCCCTTGACAGGGGGATCCTACAATGAGCAGTTCTTC. This translates into CASSPYPLTGGSYNEQFF.

The chain couples TRBV5-1 to TRBJ1-1; 9 bases line up with TRBD1. CDR3 length: 15 amino acids. With V trimmed by 3 bases and J by 0 bases, 3 bases remained unmatched. Germline-derived CDR1 and CDR2 are SGHRS and YFSETQ. CDR3 loop: CASSWGTGMNTEAFF. The CDR3 DNA reads TGCGCCAGCAGCTGGGGGACAGGGATGAACACTGAAGCTTTCTTT. The full variable domain, in which reference TRBV5-1 and TRBJ1-1 provide the parts outside the CDR3, is KAGVTQTPRYLIKTRGQQVTLSCSPISGHRSVSWYQQTPGQGLQFLFEYFSETQRNKGNFPGRFSGRQFSNSRSEMNVSTLELGDSALYLCASSWGTGMNTEAFFGQGTRLTVV.

This clone was observed a few times. The genes are TRBV5-1 and TRBJ2-1; 8 bases match TRBD2. There are 15 residues in the CDR3. V was clipped by 2 bases and J by 4 bases; unmatched bases: 5. The germline gives CDR1 SGHRS, CDR2 YFSETQ. This CDR3 is CASSLSGGGYNEQFF. The CDR3 bases are TGCGCCAGCAGCTTATCGGGGGGGGGATACAATGAGCAGTTCTTC.

This rearrangement joins TRBV5-1 to TRBJ2-7, with TRBD1 identical over 8 bases. The CDR3 loop spans 15 amino acids. The V gene's germline CDR1 is SGHRS and CDR2 YFSETQ. Losses at the gene ends were 0 bases for V and 5 bases for J; bases not matched to a gene: 7. The CDR3 region has the DNA TGCGCCAGCAGCTTGGCCCTTGACAGGGGCCACGAGCAGTACTTC. It translates to CASSLALDRGHEQYF.

The CDR3 bases are TGCGCCAGCAGCCAAGAGAGAGGGACAGTGAACTACGAGCAGTACTTC. The encoded protein is CASSQERGTVNYEQYF. This chain connects TRBV4-3 to TRBJ2-7; TRBD1 aligns across 7 bases. Germline lookup yields CDR1 LGHNA and CDR2 YSLEER. This CDR3 is 16 amino acids long. Trimming removed 0 bases from V and 3 bases from J; junction bases left unmatched: 8.

The J gene is TRBJ2-7, the V gene TRBV10-3; no firm D call. Trimming shortened V by 6 bases and J by 3 bases, and 6 bases separated the two germline ends. The CDR3 consists of 11 residues. Looked up from germline, CDR1 is ENHRY and CDR2 is SYGVKD. CDR3: CAISPGYEQYF. The CDR3 nucleotides are TGTGCCATCAGCCCCGGCTACGAGCAGTACTTC.

The rearrangement joins TRBV5-8 to TRBJ1-3, with no clear D. The CDR3 is 13 residues long. V dropped 3 bases and J dropped 4 bases, with 8 bases sitting between them. Germline values: CDR1 SGHTS, CDR2 YDEGEE. The CDR3 sequence is CASSSGRGNTIYF. The CDR3 DNA is TGTGCCAGCAGCTCGGGTAGGGGAAACACCATATATTTT. The whole variable domain, filled in from reference TRBV5-8 and TRBJ1-3, reads EAGVTQSPTHLIKTRGQQATLRCSPISGHTSVYWYQQALGLGLQFLLWYDEGEERNRGNFPPRFSGRQFPNYSSELNVNALELEDSALYLCASSSGRGNTIYFGEGSWLTVV.

The CDR3 sequence: CASSGQTAYNEQFF. CDR3 nucleotides: TGTGCCAGCAGCGGACAAACAGCCTACAATGAGCAGTTCTTC. The J gene is TRBJ2-1, the V gene TRBV11-2, with a possible D match to TRBD1 (5 bases). Germline V lookup: CDR1 SGHAT, CDR2 FQNNGV. Between the trimmed V and J ends, which lost 5 bases and 2 bases, there was a span of 10 bases. The CDR3 loop spans 14 amino acids.

In its sample, this clone was seen a few times. This rearrangement joins TRBV27 to TRBJ2-5; tentatively, D is TRBD2 (6 bases). CDR1 is MNHEY, CDR2 SMNVEV, per germline (reference sequence). V was shortened by 3 bases and J by 0 bases, with 11 bases between the two germline ends. The CDR3 loop spans 15 amino acids. The CDR3: CASSFRAGYQETQYF. As DNA, the CDR3 is TGTGCCAGCAGTTTCAGGGCGGGGTACCAAGAGACCCAGTACTTC.

CDR3 residues: CASSQGRETQYF. CDR3 nucleotide sequence: TGTGCCAGCAGTCAGGGTCGAGAGACCCAGTACTTC. V gene TRBV27 combines with J gene TRBJ2-5; D possibly corresponds to TRBD1 (5 bases). V was shortened by 5 bases and J by 4 bases, with 8 bases between the two germline ends. Germline values: CDR1 MNHEY, CDR2 SMNVEV (reference sequence). The CDR3 loop spans 12 amino acids.

V and J are TRBV6-1 and TRBJ1-2, with TRBD1 identical over 7 bases. The CDR3 has 15 residues. Trimming took 7 bases from V and 4 from J; bases not matched to a gene: 12. Germline-derived CDR1 and CDR2 are MNHNS and SASEGT. In DNA, the CDR3 is TGTGCCAGCAACCAAGGGACAGCTTATATCTATGGCTACACCTTC. This translates into CASNQGTAYIYGYTF.

The rearrangement joins TRBV6-1 to TRBJ2-5; D is ambiguous. V lost 5 bases and J lost 5, with 6 bases in between. CDR1 MNHNS and CDR2 SASEGT come from the germline V gene. The CDR3 runs to 11 residues. The CDR3 protein is CASSTWETQYF. CDR3 DNA: TGTGCCAGCAGTACATGGGAGACCCAGTACTTC.

This clone was recorded only once. The chain combines TRBV25-1 with TRBJ2-7; tentatively, D is TRBD1 (6 bases). V lost 5 bases and J 6 bases, leaving 17 bases between the germline ends. CDR3 length: 14 amino acids. Looked up from germline, CDR1 is MGHDK and CDR2 is SYGVNS. CDR3 protein: CASSIPGQGGEQYF. DNA for the CDR3: TGTGCCAGCAGTATACCGGGACAAGGCGGCGAGCAGTACTTC.